This T cell receptor (beta chain) was identified during a study of cytomegalovirus exposure and HLA in healthy donors. In the PCR, 60 Vbeta and 13 Jbeta primers were used. The repertoire was sequenced with immunoSEQ multiplex PCR; TCRdb's copy has only in-frame clones and lacks some. The sample gives 150,000 to 200,000 clones, 80% of which show up once; roughly 6.3% is in the top ten. This clone was seen only a few times. The antigen is not known. The study sampled nominally healthy donors, though unrecorded immune exposures were likely. Regarding the study as a whole: Relative to the approximately 680-donor mean, N-insertions were reportedly fewer in an Asian-associated ancestry cluster in a later analysis. Analyses of presence and absence presupposed an approximately uniform sequencing depth across donors. Later analysis identified a missense DCLRE1C variant that was linked to TCR beta V- and J-gene trimming.

This CDR3 has 14 residues. Trimming at V came to 6 bases and at J to 4 bases, leaving 4 bases not matched to a gene. The germline V gene encodes CDR1 SGDLS and CDR2 YYNGEE. The sequenced material came from PBMCs. This sequence was found in a male donor in good health and CMV-seropositive. This chain uses TRBV9 with TRBJ2-2; 9 nucleotides line up with TRBD1. The CDR3 DNA reads as TGTGCCAGCAAGACAGGGGGATCCACCGGGGAGCTGTTTTTT. Protein product: CASKTGGSTGELFF.